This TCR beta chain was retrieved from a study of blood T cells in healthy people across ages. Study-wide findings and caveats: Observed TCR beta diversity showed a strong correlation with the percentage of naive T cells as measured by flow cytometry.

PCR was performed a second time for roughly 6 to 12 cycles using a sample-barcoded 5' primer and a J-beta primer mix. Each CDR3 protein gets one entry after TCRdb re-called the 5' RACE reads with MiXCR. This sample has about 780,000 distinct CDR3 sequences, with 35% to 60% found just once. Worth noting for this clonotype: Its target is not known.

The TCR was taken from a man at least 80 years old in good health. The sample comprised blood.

The CDR3 DNA reads TGCAGTGCTAGAGGACCACAGGGGGGGGACACTGAAGCTTTCTTT. Translating gives CSARGPQGGDTEAFF. The rearrangement uses TRBV20-1 and TRBJ1-1; 8 nucleotides agree with TRBD1. CDR1 is DFQATT and CDR2 is SNEGSKA in the germline V gene (reference sequence). The CDR3 extends over 15 amino acids. Germline trimming cut 1 base from V and 3 bases from J; bases unmatched to any gene: 7.